The subject of this entry is one TCR beta chain. The target antigen is unknown. This record belongs to a study of metastatic and nonmetastatic thyroid tumors. Study-level information: Blood and tumor or nodule tissue repertoires from malignant and benign thyroid patients were compared. Study-wide results and limits: It was reported that TCR beta diversity was significantly higher in malignant thyroid tumors than benign nodules, in blood and tumor.

There were no patients who had received any treatment before thyroid surgery. In the source study's methods: Differences in CDR3 between clinicopathological groups were drawn on to build a classifier intended to discriminate distant-metastatic papillary thyroid cancer patients. With MiXCR, TCRdb called clones anew from the PCR reads. Here the V and J calls rest on TCRdb's processing, not on the authors' analysis. This table holds roughly 18,000 clones, under 25% found once. The junction had 13 bases not matched to a gene; V was cut back by 5 bases and J by 6 bases. There are 16 residues in the CDR3. Germline lookup yields CDR1 MNHEY and CDR2 SVGEGT.

V gene TRBV6-2 or TRBV6-3 combines with J gene TRBJ2-7; TRBD1 agrees at 10 bases. This clonotype was sampled from a female donor with papillary thyroid cancer or a benign thyroid nodule (not recorded which). Some clones in this sample may be carry-over from other donors' samples. The sequenced material came from tumor tissue. The CDR3 nucleotides read TGTGCCAGCAGTCGTATGAGGGACAGGGGATTAAGCGAGCAGTACTTC. Its protein product is CASSRMRDRGLSEQYF.